These 8 T cell receptor beta chains were all obtained from the same sample, sequenced in a study of T-cell reconstitution after alpha-beta-depleted transplantation in children. Preparation of the TCRbeta library was carried out with unique molecular identifiers. TCRdb ran MiXCR on the PCR reads and lists one entry per CDR3 protein. The sample lists about 830,000 distinct CDR3 sequences; roughly 15% were seen once. Here the sequenced sample was PBMCs, mostly from graft donor cells, taken 360 days after TCRalphabeta/CD19-depleted stem cell transplant. These receptors were taken from a male patient younger than 18 who had a stem cell transplant for acute lymphoblastic leukemia, so the T cells may come from the graft donor.

This clonotype was seen repeatedly, ten times or more. This rearrangement joins TRBV29-1 to TRBJ2-4; D not certain. Trimming shortened V by 7 bases and J by 2 bases, and 9 bases separated the two germline ends. The CDR3 sequence is 12 residues long. The germline gives CDR1 SQVTM, CDR2 ANQGSEA. The CDR3 spells CSAIITKNIQYF. The CDR3 DNA reads as TGCAGCGCTATCATAACCAAAAACATTCAGTACTTC. The variable domain in full, with the rest retrieved from reference TRBV29-1 and TRBJ2-4, is SAVISQKPSRDICQRGTSLTIQCQVDSQVTMMFWYRQQPGQSLTLIATANQGSEATYESGFVIDKFPISRPNLTFSTLTVSNMSPEDSSIYLCSAIITKNIQYFGAGTRLSVL.

V and J are TRBV19 and TRBJ2-1, with 11 bases lining up with TRBD2. Germline-derived CDR1 and CDR2 are LNHDA and SQIVND (reference sequence). The CDR3 runs 15 residues. With V trimmed by 7 bases and J by 4 bases, 6 bases remained unmatched. In nucleotides, the CDR3 is TGTGCCAGTATACAGACTAGCGGGACTTACAATGAGCAGTTCTTC. Translation: CASIQTSGTYNEQFF.

J is TRBJ2-7 and V is TRBV25-1; 14 nucleotides align to TRBD2. Germline CDR1 and CDR2: MGHDK and SYGVNS. This CDR3 region has 16 residues. The V and J ends lost 3 bases and 3 bases, in that order; junction bases with no gene match: 4. The CDR3 DNA is TGTGCCAGCAGTGACTGGGGACTAGCGGGAGTCTACGAGCAGTACTTC. It yields the protein CASSDWGLAGVYEQYF.

J is TRBJ2-4 and V is TRBV6-1, with D possibly matching TRBD1 (5 bases). This CDR3 is built from 18 residues. The V gene lost 6 bases and the J gene lost 2 bases, with 23 bases spanning the gap. Germline V gives CDR1 MNHNS, CDR2 SASEGT. The CDR3 DNA reads TGTGCCAGCAGAGCCCCTTTAGGAGAGTCAGGGACCAAAAACATTCAGTACTTC. Translation: CASRAPLGESGTKNIQYF.

This rearrangement joins TRBV10-3 to TRBJ2-3; perhaps TRBD2 as D (6 bases). CDR1 is ENHRY and CDR2 is SYGVKD in the germline V gene. With 9 bases removed from V and 0 bases from J, the gap between germline ends came to 10 bases. The CDR3 is made up of 13 amino acids. Written as DNA, the CDR3 is TGTGCCATAGCGGGCGCTAGCACAGATACGCAGTATTTT. Translated, it gives CAIAGASTDTQYF.

This clonotype was seen a handful of times. The V gene is TRBV12-3 or TRBV12-4, the J gene TRBJ2-2; no clear D. V lost 6 bases and J 7 bases, leaving 9 bases between the germline ends. The CDR3 has 12 residues. Here the CDR3 DNA reads TGTGCCAGCAGAGGGTCTGGCGGGGAGCTGTTTTTT. Protein: CASRGSGGELFF.

This clonotype was counted only a few times. This chain links TRBV5-1 with TRBJ2-7, with a weak D call TRBD1 (5 bases). Germline V gene sequence: CDR1 SGHRS, CDR2 YFSETQ. Between the trimmed V and J ends, which lost 5 bases and 2 bases, there was a span of 17 bases. The CDR3 covers 15 residues. In nucleotides, the CDR3 is TGCGCCAGCAGTTTCGTACCGACAGTCGCCTACGAGCAGTACTTC. It translates to CASSFVPTVAYEQYF.

The V gene is TRBV20-1, the J gene TRBJ2-1; tentatively, D is TRBD1 or TRBD2 (5 bases each). The CDR3 totals 14 residues. The V gene's germline CDR1 is DFQATT and CDR2 SNEGSKA (reference sequence). The CDR3 loop reads CPTHLAGFGNEQFF. The CDR3 nucleotides are TGCCCTACTCACCTAGCAGGGTTCGGGAATGAGCAGTTCTTC.